These T cell receptor beta chains were read from a single sample in a study of blood T cells in healthy people across ages. TCRdb re-derived calls from the 5' RACE reads in MiXCR, one entry per CDR3 protein. Of some 1.4 million distinct CDR3 sequences in the sample, roughly 40% are singletons; the top ten hold around 8%. Sequenced: blood. Every receptor here comes from a woman aged 18-29 years in good health. CDR3s include the opening cysteine and the closing phenylalanine or tryptophan. A D gene is named only where the DNA matches it firmly. Expanded clones are given a class, and other clones once, few, many or no size at all.

d_gene	abundance	j_gene	v_gene	CDR3nt	CDR3aa
NA	NA	TRBJ1-6	TRBV30	TGTGCCTGGAGTCCGGGCTCGGGCTCACCCCTCCACTTT	CAWSPGSGSPLHF
NA	NA	TRBJ1-5	TRBV4-1	TGCGCCAGCAGCCAAGAGTCCGGATACGGGGCCCAGCATTTT	CASSQESGYGAQHF
TRBD2	NA	TRBJ2-7	TRBV27	TGTGCCAGCAGATGGGCCGGGAGGTCCTACGAGCAGTACTTC	CASRWAGRSYEQYF
NA	NA	TRBJ2-3	TRBV5-1	TGCGCCAGCAGCGCCGGGGGAGGTAGCTCCGAGGGTACGCAGTATTTT	CASSAGGGSSEGTQYF
NA	few	TRBJ2-3	TRBV25-1	TGTGCCAGCAGCCAAACCGAAATAGGGGGGCAGTATTTT	CASSQTEIGGQYF
TRBD1	NA	TRBJ2-5	TRBV12-3/TRBV12-4	TGTGCCAGCCGACAGGGGGATCTAAAGGAGACCCAGTACTTC	CASRQGDLKETQYF
TRBD1	NA	TRBJ1-1	TRBV28	TGTGCCAGCAGGCTCGGACAGGCTGAAGCTTTCTTT	CASRLGQAEAFF
NA	NA	TRBJ2-7	TRBV5-6	TGTGCCAGCAGCTGGAGCCGGGTGAGCTACGAGCAGTACTTC	CASSWSRVSYEQYF
TRBD1	few	TRBJ1-6	TRBV2	TGTGCCAGCAGCGCACAGGGGATGGGGAATTCACCCCTCCACTTT	CASSAQGMGNSPLHF
NA	many	TRBJ2-7	TRBV20-1	TGCAGTGCTAGTGATAGCGGACCTTACGAGCAGTACTTC	CSASDSGPYEQYF
TRBD2	many	TRBJ2-4	TRBV10-3	TGTGCCATCAGTGAGTCGACTAGCGGGAAAAACATTCAGTACTTC	CAISESTSGKNIQYF
TRBD2	NA	TRBJ2-7	TRBV5-1	TGCGCCAGCAGCTTGGTACTAGCGGAGGACTACGAGCAGTACTTC	CASSLVLAEDYEQYF
NA	once	TRBJ1-6	TRBV7-9	TGTGCCAGCAGCTTAGGCACGGGGTTCTACTCACCCCTCCACTTT	CASSLGTGFYSPLHF
TRBD2	few	TRBJ2-1	TRBV7-9	TGTGCCAGCAGCTTAGAGAGGGACTACTCGTCCTCCTACAATGAGCAGTTCTTC	CASSLERDYSSSYNEQFF
NA	NA	TRBJ1-1	TRBV6-2/TRBV6-3	TGTGCCAGCAGTTACAGTCCAGTGACTGAAGCTTTCTTT	CASSYSPVTEAFF
TRBD2	NA	TRBJ2-7	TRBV3-1	TGTGCCAGCAGCCAAGATCGGCCCGGGGTAGCGGGGGTTCACTCCTACGAGCAGTACTTC	CASSQDRPGVAGVHSYEQYF
NA	NA	TRBJ1-2	TRBV7-2	TGTGCCAGCAGCTTAGGGGGTATGGGGTTCGGTGGCTACACCTTC	CASSLGGMGFGGYTF
TRBD2	few	TRBJ2-3	TRBV20-1	TGCAGTGCGCTAGGACTAGCGGGCACAGATACGCAGTATTTT	CSALGLAGTDTQYF